These 22 T cell receptor beta chains came from one sample sequenced in a study of beta chain features in type 1 diabetes. Sequenced material consisted of expressed TCRB transcripts (all of the isolated RNA was reverse transcribed). Assay: immunoSEQ multiplex PCR; the TCRdb copy retains only in-frame clones and omits some. The sample consists of about 210,000 clones, 9.5% to 13% of them appearing once. Source material: central memory CD4+ T cells from blood. The receptors here all came from a man between 18 and 35 years old in good health.

Details on this clone: The same CDR3 arises from other DNA sequences in this sample as well. CDR3 DNA: TGTGCCTGGAGTAGGCCCGGGTTGCGATCGGCAGATACGCAGTATTTT. This sequence encodes CAWSRPGLRSADTQYF. The chain links TRBV30 to TRBJ2-3; D is unresolved. The ends were cut back, 2 bases at V and 4 bases at J, with 19 bases in the middle. The CDR3 has 16 residues. CDR1 is GTSNPN, CDR2 SVGIG, per germline (reference sequence).

This clone was seen at least ten times. Other DNA variants within this sample encode the same CDR3. The chain has TRBV29-1 and TRBJ1-2; TRBD1 might be the D (6 bases). This CDR3 spans 15 amino acids. Between the trimmed V and J ends, which lost 6 bases and 3 bases, there was a span of 20 bases. Germline lookup yields CDR1 SQVTM and CDR2 ANQGSEA. CDR3 in amino acids: CSVASQGQGDYGYTF. CDR3 nucleotide sequence: TGCAGCGTCGCCTCCCAGGGGCAGGGTGACTATGGCTACACCTTC.

V usage is TRBV6-1 and J usage is TRBJ2-1; D call uncertain. Trimming took off 10 bases at V and 3 bases at J, with 7 bases between the two ends. Germline CDR1 reads MNHNS; CDR2 reads SASEGT. CDR3 length: 11 residues. In DNA form, the CDR3 reads TGTGCCACCTCAAGCTACAATGAGCAGTTCTTC. Protein product: CATSSYNEQFF.

This clone has just a few counts. The chain carries TRBV28 and TRBJ1-4; TRBD1 might be the D (5 bases). CDR1 is MDHEN and CDR2 is SYDVKM in the germline V gene. This CDR3 spans 15 amino acids. V lost 6 bases, J lost 8 bases, and 19 bases lay in between. CDR3 loop: CASSRPQGGGEKLFF. Written as DNA, the CDR3 is TGTGCCAGCAGCCGTCCCCAGGGTGGTGGGGAAAAACTGTTTTTT.

There are a few counts of this clone. The gene calls are TRBV9 and TRBJ2-2; no clear D gene. The germline V gene has CDR1 SGDLS and CDR2 YYNGEE. Trimming removed 2 bases from V and 9 bases from J, with 8 bases in between. CDR3 length: 12 amino acids. The CDR3 nucleotides read TGTGCCAGCAGCGTGACTTTCCGGGAGCTGTTTTTT. Encoded protein: CASSVTFRELFF. Full variable domain (rest looked up from reference TRBV9 and TRBJ2-2): DSGVTQTPKHLITATGQRVTLRCSPRSGDLSVYWYQQSLDQGLQFLIQYYNGEERAKGNILERFSAQQFPDLHSELNLSSLELGDSALYFCASSVTFRELFFGEGSRLTVL.

The chain has TRBV7-9 and TRBJ1-4; no clear D. Germline V lookup: CDR1 SEHNR, CDR2 FQNEAQ (reference sequence). V lost 1 base, J lost 6 bases, and 12 bases lay in between. There are 15 residues in the CDR3. The CDR3 DNA is TGTGCCAGCAGCTTAGGCGCCCCCATGGATGAAAAACTGTTTTTT. It specifies CASSLGAPMDEKLFF.

Only a few counts were recorded for this clone. CDR3 sequence: CASSLRSSTETQYF. The DNA for the CDR3 is TGTGCCAGCAGCCTCAGGAGTTCGACAGAGACCCAGTACTTC. V usage is TRBV5-4 and J usage is TRBJ2-5; D is unclear. Germline V CDR1 and CDR2: SGHNT, YYREEE (reference sequence). CDR3 size: 14 residues. Trimming cost V 4 bases and J 4 bases, with 14 bases left between them.

Details on this clone: This may stem from a read error, because a much larger clone lies one nucleotide away. The sample contains more than one DNA sequence encoding this CDR3. V is TRBV7-2 and J is TRBJ2-5; D unclear. This CDR3 comprises 11 residues. Trimming stripped 4 bases from V and 2 bases from J, with 2 bases between. Germline V gene data show CDR1 as SGHTA and CDR2 as FQGNSA. The CDR3 loop reads CASSSQETQYF. Written as DNA, the CDR3 is TGTGCCAGCAGCTCACAAGAGACCCAGTACTTC.

The CDR3 loop is CASSPYSYEQYF. CDR3 DNA sequence: TGTGCCAGCAGTCCATATTCCTACGAGCAGTACTTC. This chain connects TRBV28 to TRBJ2-7, with D hard to call. CDR3 length: 12 residues. From germline, CDR1 is MDHEN and CDR2 SYDVKM. Trimming stripped 5 bases from V and 1 base from J, with 6 bases between.

This clone was counted a few times. Other DNA variants within this sample encode the same CDR3. V usage is TRBV30 and J usage is TRBJ1-5; 9 bases agree with TRBD1. The V and J ends lost 3 bases and 4 bases, in that order; junction bases with no gene match: 4. This CDR3 region has 14 residues. Germline V lookup: CDR1 GTSNPN, CDR2 SVGIG (reference sequence). CDR3 in DNA: TGTGCCTGGAGGGGGACAGGGAATAATCAGCCCCAGCATTTT. Its protein is CAWRGTGNNQPQHF.

The chain recombines TRBV10-3 with TRBJ1-5, with D tentatively TRBD1 (5 bases). Germline V gives CDR1 ENHRY, CDR2 SYGVKD. This CDR3 comprises 13 residues. The V and J ends lost 0 bases and 7 bases respectively, with 7 bases between them. Here the CDR3 reads CAISESGQQPQHF. The CDR3, as DNA: TGTGCCATCAGTGAGTCGGGGCAGCAGCCCCAGCATTTT.

This clone was found a few times. The V call is TRBV10-3, the J call TRBJ2-3, with TRBD2 identical over 11 bases. V lost 7 bases, J lost 4 bases, and 13 bases stayed unmatched. This CDR3 has 17 residues. Germline CDR1 reads ENHRY; CDR2 reads SYGVKD. The CDR3: CAITEAPTSGSADTQYF. For the CDR3, the DNA is TGTGCCATCACCGAGGCCCCTACTAGCGGGAGCGCAGATACGCAGTATTTT.

The chain carries TRBV9 and TRBJ2-5; D possibly corresponds to TRBD1 (5 bases). The CDR3 contains 14 residues. Germline values: CDR1 SGDLS, CDR2 YYNGEE. V was shortened by 0 bases and J by 2 bases, with 8 bases between the two germline ends. The CDR3 reads CASSVGDRQETQYF. CDR3 nucleotide sequence: TGTGCCAGCAGCGTAGGCGACAGACAAGAGACCCAGTACTTC.

This clone was detected only a few times. The chain couples TRBV9 to TRBJ2-2; no definite D call. Germline CDR1 SGDLS, CDR2 YYNGEE. CDR3 length: 14 residues. Trimming stripped 0 bases from V and 4 bases from J, with 7 bases between. DNA for the CDR3: TGTGCCAGCAGCGTAGTAGGCTCCACCGGGGAGCTGTTTTTT. Protein product: CASSVVGSTGELFF.

The chain carries TRBV9 and TRBJ2-2; no reliable D call. Germline CDR1 is SGDLS and CDR2 is YYNGEE. There are 16 residues in the CDR3. V shed 0 bases and J shed 0 bases, with 9 bases lying between them. The CDR3, as DNA: TGTGCCAGCAGCGTAGACCATAACTCGAACACCGGGGAGCTGTTTTTT. It specifies CASSVDHNSNTGELFF. The variable domain in full, with the rest retrieved from reference TRBV9 and TRBJ2-2, is DSGVTQTPKHLITATGQRVTLRCSPRSGDLSVYWYQQSLDQGLQFLIQYYNGEERAKGNILERFSAQQFPDLHSELNLSSLELGDSALYFCASSVDHNSNTGELFFGEGSRLTVL.

This clone was picked up a small number of times. The V call is TRBV2, the J call TRBJ2-7, with D possibly being TRBD2 (7 bases). Germline V gene sequence: CDR1 SNHLY, CDR2 FYNNEI. Trimming pared 0 bases from V and 2 bases from J, leaving 11 bases between. CDR3 length equals 15 residues. In nucleotides, the CDR3 is TGTGCCAGCAGTGAAGCAGGGGGGGTCCCCTACGAGCAGTACTTC. It translates to CASSEAGGVPYEQYF.

This clone was seen a handful of times. The J gene is TRBJ2-5, the V gene TRBV29-1; no clear D. The CDR3 is 13 amino acids. Between the trimmed V and J ends, which lost 5 bases and 4 bases, there was a span of 14 bases. The germline V gene has CDR1 SQVTM and CDR2 ANQGSEA. CDR3 in amino acids: CSVLALGGETQYF. Here the CDR3 DNA reads TGCAGCGTTCTCGCCCTGGGTGGAGAGACCCAGTACTTC.

This CDR3 is CASRPGTGSYEQYF. The DNA for the CDR3 is TGTGCCAGCAGGCCAGGGACAGGGTCCTACGAGCAGTACTTC. The chain carries TRBV7-6 and TRBJ2-7; 9 bases map to TRBD1. The trim removed 6 bases at V and 1 base at J, leaving 4 bases unmatched. Germline V gene lookup returns CDR1 SGHVS and CDR2 FNYEAQ. The CDR3 spans 14 residues. The entire variable domain, with the rest obtained from reference TRBV7-6 and TRBJ2-7, is as follows: GAGVSQSPRYKVTKRGQDVALRCDPISGHVSLYWYRQALGQGPEFLTYFNYEAQQDKSGLPNDRFSAERPEGSISTLTIQRTEQRDSAMYRCASRPGTGSYEQYFGPGTRLTVT.

The genes are TRBV29-1 and TRBJ1-2; 10 bases agree with TRBD1. The CDR3 is made up of 14 amino acids. The V segment lost 4 bases and the J segment 3 bases; nucleotides outside the gene matches: 5. The germline V gene encodes CDR1 SQVTM and CDR2 ANQGSEA. DNA for the CDR3: TGCAGCGTTGTCGGGGACAGGGGATACTATGGCTACACCTTC. As protein: CSVVGDRGYYGYTF.

The chain links TRBV7-2 to TRBJ2-7; D not resolved. V was clipped by 0 bases and J by 5 bases, with 14 bases between them. This CDR3 has 15 amino acids. CDR1 is SGHTA, CDR2 FQGNSA, per germline. CDR3 nucleotide sequence: TGTGCCAGCAGCTTAGCTGCCACCATTCCTAACGAGCAGTACTTC. Translation gives CASSLAATIPNEQYF.

The gene calls are TRBV5-1 and TRBJ1-2; D call uncertain. Germline V CDR1 and CDR2: SGHRS, YFSETQ. The CDR3 runs 15 residues. Trimming removed 4 bases at V and 8 bases at J, with 21 bases between. The CDR3 DNA reads TGCGCCAGCAGCATTACCTACCGGGAGGCTGGGGGCTACACCTTC. Translating gives CASSITYREAGGYTF.

This clone came up a few times. This chain connects TRBV5-1 to TRBJ2-1; no reliable D call. V lost 0 bases, J lost 4 bases, and 14 bases lay in between. This CDR3 is 16 amino acids long. Germline CDR1 reads SGHRS; CDR2 reads YFSETQ. The chain's CDR3 is CASSLELSPGYNEQFF. As DNA, the CDR3 is TGCGCCAGCAGCTTGGAGTTGAGTCCCGGGTACAATGAGCAGTTCTTC.